Sequencing of this T cell receptor beta chain was carried out in a study of early T cells in non-severe SARS-CoV-2 infection. Study-level background: Sequencing targeted bulk RNA from unsorted whole blood, leaving chains unpaired. Overall study findings and caveats: VDJdb matches were skewed toward anti-spike CD8 T cell responses.

Individual cDNA molecules each received unique molecular identifiers attached to them. TCRdb re-called the 5' RACE reads through MiXCR, storing one row per CDR3 protein. This table has approximately 77,000 distinct CDR3 sequences, approximately 12% appearing once. This clonotype occurred many times. Its antigen is currently unknown. CDR3 length: 14 residues. Trimming cost V 5 bases and J 5 bases; bases outside gene matches: 7. In germline, CDR1 is MNHEY, CDR2 SMNVEV (reference sequence). The specimen sequenced was whole blood. The chain has TRBV27 and TRBJ2-3, with 7 bases fitting TRBD2. The TCR comes from an adult who was a healthcare worker with PCR-confirmed SARS-CoV-2 infection or an uninfected control (not recorded which). As DNA, the CDR3 is TGTGCCAGCAGTGTTGGCGGGAGAATAGATACGCAGTATTTT. Protein product: CASSVGGRIDTQYF.